These 4 T cell receptor beta chains share one sample of origin, sequenced in a study of T cell responses to AZD1222 COVID-19 vaccine. Assay used: immunoSEQ multiplex PCR; TCRdb lists only in-frame clones, some missing. The profile shows tens of thousands of clones, about four fifths of them singletons. This specimen was peripheral blood, taken 28 days after the second AZD1222 dose. The receptors were sampled from an adult who received the AZD1222 COVID-19 vaccine.

The CDR3 is CASSFPTRLADSYEQYF. The CDR3 DNA reads TGTGCCAGCAGTTTTCCAACCCGACTAGCGGACTCCTACGAGCAGTACTTC. The genes are TRBV7-2 and TRBJ2-7; TRBD2 matches at 9 bases. V gave up 6 bases and J gave up 0 bases; unmatched junction bases: 12. The CDR3 is 17 residues long. Germline values: CDR1 SGHTA, CDR2 FQGNSA.

This clone was seen once. V is TRBV2 and J is TRBJ2-2; D is uncertain. V was pared by 3 bases and J by 6 bases, with 8 bases between. In germline, CDR1 is SNHLY, CDR2 FYNNEI. This CDR3 region has 13 residues. The CDR3 region is CASSDSWAGELFF. In DNA form, the CDR3 reads TGTGCCAGCAGTGATAGTTGGGCCGGGGAGCTGTTTTTT.

This clone came up a few times. J is TRBJ2-7 and V is TRBV12-5; 9 bases map to TRBD1. The V gene's germline CDR1 is LGHNT and CDR2 FRNRAP. The junction had 12 bases not matched to a gene; V was cut back by 7 bases and J by 5 bases. There are 15 residues in the CDR3. The CDR3 DNA reads as TGTGCTAGTGCCTTGACGGGACAGGGCGTTAACGAGCAGTACTTC. It codes for CASALTGQGVNEQYF.

This sequence joins TRBV18 and TRBJ2-6; the D gene is possibly TRBD2 (7 bases). Germline-derived CDR1 and CDR2 are KGHSH and LQKENI. V was pared by 3 bases and J by 4 bases, with 13 bases between. The CDR3 has 16 residues. The CDR3 sequence: CASSPIGGVGANVLTF. The CDR3 DNA follows: TGTGCCAGCTCACCGATAGGGGGGGTAGGGGCCAACGTCCTGACTTTC.